The source of this T cell receptor (beta chain) is a study of somatic mutations in cytotoxic T cells in rheumatoid arthritis. Generated by immunoSEQ multiplex PCR, the TCRdb table keeps only in-frame clones and is missing some. Here the sample spans over 15,000 clones, around 85% being singletons. This clonotype was obtained from a middle-aged man in good health. Sequenced sample: CD8+ T cells sorted from blood.

The CDR3 DNA reads TGTGCCAGCAGTTTCTGGACCAACACTGAAGCTTTCTTT. Its protein is CASSFWTNTEAFF. The chain couples TRBV27 to TRBJ1-1; no clear D gene. V was clipped by 3 bases and J by 2 bases, with 7 bases between them. Germline V gives CDR1 MNHEY, CDR2 SMNVEV (reference sequence). This CDR3 has 13 amino acids.